Following are 2 T cell receptor beta chains from one sample sequenced in a study of tumor-infiltrating lymphocytes in primary liver carcinoma. cDNA specific to TCR beta was made from approximately 500 ng of total RNA, with a constant-region primer employed for priming. TCR beta libraries came from three nested multiplex PCR rounds using slightly modified ARM-PCR. TRBV1-TRBV30 forward primers paired with a C-beta reverse primer were used in the first two PCR rounds, which ran approximately 11 cycles each. One entry per CDR3 protein results from TCRdb running MiXCR on the multiplex PCR reads. This table has 300,000 to 400,000 distinct CDR3 sequences, 65% appearing once. Germline DNA was extracted too, while blood RNA derived from unsorted whole blood. Sequenced: peripheral blood. All receptors derive from a man aged 35-49 years with primary liver carcinoma and hepatitis B virus infection.

In the case of this clonotype: This may come from a read error, since a much larger clone is one base off. The V gene is TRBV4-1, the J gene TRBJ1-3; TRBD1 aligns across 7 bases. Germline V gene data show CDR1 as MGHRA and CDR2 as YSYEKL. This CDR3 spans 16 amino acids. The trim removed 1 base at V and 5 bases at J, leaving 8 bases unmatched. The CDR3 coding sequence is TGCGCCAGCAGCCAAGGATTACAGGGGTTCCGAAACACCATATATTTT. Translating it yields CASSQGLQGFRNTIYF.

Turning to this clonotype: Compared with germline, one end of the junction differs, possibly owing to a read error. V gene TRBV6-2 or TRBV6-3 combines with J gene TRBJ2-3; D unclear. The length of the CDR3 is 12 residues. Germline V lookup: CDR1 MNHEY, CDR2 SVGEGT. The CDR3 spells CASSYMGDKQYF. CDR3 sequence (DNA): TGTGCCAGCAGTTACATGGGTGATAAGCAGTATTTT.